Detailed here is one T cell receptor beta chain. Antigen specificity is unknown. The V and J ends lost 7 bases and 3 bases respectively, with 13 bases between them. The CDR3 is 14 residues long. Looked up from germline, CDR1 is LNHDA and CDR2 is SQIVND (reference sequence). This sample was included in a study of cytotoxic CD8 clonotypes in ibrutinib-treated CLL. Study as a whole: Partial response was seen in approximately 25 patients and complete response in 2; after median approximately 68 months, about 15 stayed remitted, some 12 progressed. Whole-study results and caveats: Patients showed higher baseline clonality than age-matched healthy donors, and it tracked circulating CD8+ T-cell counts.

The table came from immunoSEQ multiplex PCR; TCRdb's copy has only in-frame clones and leaves some out. The sample has about 140,000 clones, approximately 90% seen once. Source: PBMCs, taken after 12 months of ibrutinib treatment. The J gene is TRBJ2-1, the V gene TRBV19, with D perhaps TRBD2 (5 bases). This TCR derives from a human donor with chronic lymphocytic leukemia. The CDR3 sequence is CASKEAADYNEQFF. As DNA, the CDR3 is TGTGCCAGTAAGGAGGCAGCGGACTACAATGAGCAGTTCTTC.